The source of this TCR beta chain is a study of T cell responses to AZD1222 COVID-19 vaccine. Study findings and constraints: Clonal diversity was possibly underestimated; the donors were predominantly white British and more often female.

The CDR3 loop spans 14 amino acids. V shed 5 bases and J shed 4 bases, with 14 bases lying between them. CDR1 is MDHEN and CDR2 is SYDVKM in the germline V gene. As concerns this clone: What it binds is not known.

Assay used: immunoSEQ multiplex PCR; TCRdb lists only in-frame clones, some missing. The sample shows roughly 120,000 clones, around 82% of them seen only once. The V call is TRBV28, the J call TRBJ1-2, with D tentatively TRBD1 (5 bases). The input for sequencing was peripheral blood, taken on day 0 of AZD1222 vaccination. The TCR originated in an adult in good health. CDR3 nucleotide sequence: TGTGCCAGCAGTCCCCGCAGGGAAGGCTATGGCTACACCTTC. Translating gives CASSPRREGYGYTF.